The 26 T cell receptor beta chains below come from one sample, sequenced in a study of cytomegalovirus exposure and HLA in healthy donors. A multiplex PCR was run with 60 Vbeta primers and 13 Jbeta primers. Profiling relied on immunoSEQ multiplex PCR, and the TCRdb table lists in-frame clones only, not all of them. The table gives some 47,000 clones; the top ten clones make up less than 2.5% of it. The specimen was PBMCs. These receptors originate from a middle-aged woman in good health and CMV-seronegative.

The J gene is TRBJ2-7, the V gene TRBV5-4; the match to TRBD1 covers 9 bases. The CDR3 runs 16 residues. V was pared by 1 base and J by 0 bases, with 5 bases of the junction left unmatched. Germline assignment: CDR1 SGHNT and CDR2 YYREEE (reference sequence). CDR3 sequence: CASSLPRDRVSYEQYF. The CDR3 nucleotides read TGTGCCAGCAGCTTGCCCCGGGACAGGGTCTCCTACGAGCAGTACTTC. Together with reference TRBV5-4 and TRBJ2-7, the CDR3 gives the full variable domain: ETGVTQSPTHLIKTRGQQVTLRCSSQSGHNTVSWYQQALGQGPQFIFQYYREEENGRGNFPPRFSGLQFPNYSSELNVNALELDDSALYLCASSLPRDRVSYEQYFGPGTRLTVT.

This chain links TRBV7-9 with TRBJ2-7; no definite D call. The CDR3 has 12 amino acids. CDR1 is SEHNR and CDR2 is FQNEAQ in the germline V gene (reference sequence). Trimming shortened V by 5 bases and J by 6 bases, and 11 bases separated the two germline ends. The CDR3 reads CASSPPPLEQYF. The CDR3 DNA reads TGTGCCAGCAGCCCTCCCCCCCTCGAGCAGTACTTC.

Here the CDR3 reads CASSGHLRLSNQPQHF. Here the CDR3 DNA reads TGTGCCAGCAGCGGACACCTACGCCTTAGCAATCAGCCCCAGCATTTT. The J gene is TRBJ1-5, the V gene TRBV2, with a weak D call TRBD1 (5 bases). Trimming stripped 6 bases from V and 0 bases from J, with 15 bases between. This CDR3 region has 16 residues. Germline CDR1 SNHLY, CDR2 FYNNEI.

The rearrangement joins TRBV5-1 to TRBJ1-1, with 11 nucleotides matching TRBD1. CDR3 size: 17 residues. Germline V gene sequence: CDR1 SGHRS, CDR2 YFSETQ. Unmatched junction bases numbered 11, after V lost 3 bases and J lost 4 bases. The CDR3, as DNA: TGCGCCAGCAGCTCGGTCCCCACAGGGACAGGGGGCACTGAAGCTTTCTTT. It specifies CASSSVPTGTGGTEAFF.

This rearrangement joins TRBV5-6 to TRBJ2-1; 7 bases line up with TRBD1. The CDR3 contains 12 residues. Germline trimming cut 4 bases from V and 8 bases from J; bases unmatched to any gene: 3. CDR1 and CDR2 (germline): SGHDT, YYEEEE. The CDR3 bases are TGTGCCAGCAGCCGCACAGGGGATGAGCAGTTCTTC. Protein sequence: CASSRTGDEQFF.

The CDR3 loop is CASSLAAEEAFF. CDR3 DNA: TGTGCCAGCAGCTTAGCGGCTGAAGAAGCTTTCTTT. This sequence joins TRBV7-9 and TRBJ1-1; D not certain. V lost 0 bases, J lost 8 bases, and 7 bases lay in between. Germline V gene lookup returns CDR1 SEHNR and CDR2 FQNEAQ (reference sequence). CDR3 length: 12 amino acids.

The CDR3 bases are TGTGCCAGCCGTACGCCTAGCGGGAGCAATGAGCAGTTCTTC. Its translation is CASRTPSGSNEQFF. The chain couples TRBV28 to TRBJ2-1, with 10 bases that match TRBD2. Unmatched junction bases numbered 7, after V lost 8 bases and J lost 6 bases. The CDR3 has 14 residues. Germline assignment: CDR1 MDHEN and CDR2 SYDVKM.

A note on this clone: The junction and the germline gene differ at one end; a read error may be behind it. The J gene is TRBJ2-1, the V gene TRBV5-1; D is ambiguous. The CDR3 consists of 16 residues. CDR1 and CDR2 from the germline V gene are SGHRS and YFSETQ. The CDR3 loop is CASRLDLSSTYNEQFF. The CDR3 DNA is TGCGCCAGCAGATTGGATCTATCGTCTACCTACAATGAGCAGTTCTTC.

The chain is built from TRBV19 and TRBJ2-7, with 10 bases identical to TRBD2. Germline V gives CDR1 LNHDA, CDR2 SQIVND (reference sequence). This CDR3 region has 15 residues. J was trimmed by 6 bases and V by 6 bases; bases with no gene match: 11. CDR3 region: CASSGRTSGGGEQYF. The CDR3 DNA follows: TGTGCCAGTAGCGGAAGGACTAGCGGAGGGGGCGAGCAGTACTTC.

In DNA, the CDR3 is TGTGCCAGCAGCATCTTACAGACGACCCTAAACTATGGCTACACCTTC. It specifies CASSILQTTLNYGYTF. This rearrangement joins TRBV5-6 to TRBJ1-2; unclear D gene. V lost 4 bases and J 2 bases, leaving 18 bases between the germline ends. The V gene's germline CDR1 is SGHDT and CDR2 YYEEEE. The CDR3 has 16 amino acids.

Here the CDR3 DNA reads TGTGCCAGCAGCTCTCCACAGGGAAAAGAAAACTACGAGCAGTACTTC. Protein: CASSSPQGKENYEQYF. The rearrangement uses TRBV5-4 and TRBJ2-7; the D gene is possibly TRBD1 (6 bases). CDR1 SGHNT and CDR2 YYREEE come from the germline V gene (reference sequence). Trimming removed 3 bases from V and 3 bases from J, with 19 bases in between. The CDR3 has 16 amino acids.

The V gene is TRBV5-1, the J gene TRBJ2-5; D is ambiguous. Germline CDR1 reads SGHRS; CDR2 reads YFSETQ. The CDR3 contains 12 residues. V was pared by 1 base and J by 1 base, with 2 bases between. CDR3 sequence reads: CASSLRQETQYF. CDR3 sequence (DNA): TGCGCCAGCAGCTTGCGCCAAGAGACCCAGTACTTC.

The chain uses TRBV7-2 and TRBJ1-2, with 7 bases identical to TRBD1. The J segment lost 5 bases and the V segment lost 3 bases, leaving 12 bases of the junction unmatched. The germline gives CDR1 SGHTA, CDR2 FQGNSA. The CDR3 has 16 residues. The DNA for the CDR3 is TGTGCCAGCAGCTTGGGGGACAGCTGGTCGGGATATGGCTACACCTTC. Translating gives CASSLGDSWSGYGYTF.

This chain uses TRBV5-4 with TRBJ2-7, with D unresolved. This CDR3 spans 15 amino acids. The germline V gene encodes CDR1 SGHNT and CDR2 YYREEE (reference sequence). Trimming stripped 0 bases from V and 7 bases from J, with 17 bases between. The CDR3 protein is CASSLVLESAGEQYF. For the CDR3, the DNA is TGTGCCAGCAGCTTGGTTCTAGAGTCCGCTGGGGAGCAGTACTTC.

The J gene is TRBJ2-5, the V gene TRBV6-1, with 10 nucleotides matching TRBD2. V dropped 7 bases and J dropped 5; count of bases not matched to a gene: 7. The CDR3 is made up of 14 amino acids. Germline values: CDR1 MNHNS, CDR2 SASEGT. In nucleotides, the CDR3 is TGTGCCAGCATACTAGCGGGACACGTCGAGACCCAGTACTTC. Translating gives CASILAGHVETQYF.

V gene TRBV6-6 combines with J gene TRBJ1-1; 8 nucleotides match TRBD1. V lost 5 bases to trimming and J lost 1 base; unmatched junction nucleotides: 6. The CDR3 runs 15 residues. Looked up from germline, CDR1 is MNHNY and CDR2 is SVGAGI (reference sequence). CDR3 residues: CASSDRGRTNTEAFF. The DNA for the CDR3 is TGTGCCAGCAGTGACAGGGGCCGGACGAACACTGAAGCTTTCTTT.

V is TRBV4-3 and J is TRBJ1-2; tentatively, D is TRBD1 (6 bases). V lost 0 bases and J 7 bases, leaving 18 bases between the germline ends. The CDR3 is 16 amino acids. Germline V gene lookup returns CDR1 LGHNA and CDR2 YSLEER. CDR3 bases: TGCGCCAGCAGCCAAGATCTCACAGGGCCATCGGGTGGCTACACCTTC. Protein sequence: CASSQDLTGPSGGYTF.

The chain recombines TRBV19 with TRBJ1-5; maybe TRBD1 (5 bases). V dropped 2 bases and J dropped 6 bases, with 8 bases sitting between them. The germline gives CDR1 LNHDA, CDR2 SQIVND (reference sequence). The CDR3 loop spans 13 amino acids. DNA of the CDR3: TGTGCCAGTAGTATAAGGGGATCTCAGCCCCAGCATTTT. Translating it yields CASSIRGSQPQHF.

The V gene is TRBV12-5, the J gene TRBJ2-1, with a weak D call TRBD2 (6 bases). This CDR3 has 15 amino acids. The germline V gene encodes CDR1 LGHNT and CDR2 FRNRAP. V was pared by 4 bases and J by 4 bases, with 14 bases between. The CDR3 protein is CASGSRVAVYNEQFF. The CDR3 bases are TGTGCTAGTGGTTCCCGGGTAGCGGTGTACAATGAGCAGTTCTTC.

Worth noting for this clone: The sample contains more than one DNA sequence encoding this CDR3. The chain employs TRBV5-6 and TRBJ1-6; D possibly corresponds to TRBD1 (5 bases). The CDR3 extends over 14 amino acids. Trimming removed 2 bases at V and 11 bases at J, with 14 bases between. Germline CDR1 and CDR2: SGHDT and YYEEEE. The CDR3 loop is CASSFRPGGPPLHF. The DNA of the CDR3 is TGTGCCAGCAGCTTTAGGCCCGGGGGTCCACCCCTCCACTTT.

The V gene is TRBV4-1, the J gene TRBJ2-7, with 12 bases fitting TRBD2. Germline CDR1 is MGHRA and CDR2 is YSYEKL. The CDR3 consists of 15 residues. V dropped 4 bases and J dropped 3; count of bases not matched to a gene: 4. The DNA of the CDR3 is TGCGCCAGCAGCCTAAGACTAGCGGGGGACTACGAGCAGTACTTC. Amino acids: CASSLRLAGDYEQYF.

J is TRBJ2-5 and V is TRBV19, with D possibly TRBD1 on 6 matching bases. Trimming took off 3 bases at V and 1 base at J, with 9 bases between the two ends. Germline V gives CDR1 LNHDA, CDR2 SQIVND (reference sequence). The CDR3 has 14 residues. The CDR3 loop reads CASSITGLQETQYF. DNA for the CDR3: TGTGCCAGTAGTATCACAGGGCTCCAAGAGACCCAGTACTTC.

The gene calls are TRBV19 and TRBJ2-2; TRBD1 agrees at 9 bases. CDR3 length: 15 amino acids. Per the germline V gene, CDR1 is LNHDA and CDR2 is SQIVND (reference sequence). V lost 4 bases and J lost 5; bases outside the gene matches: 5. The DNA for the CDR3 is TGTGCCAGTAGTAGGGACAGGGTTGGAACCGGGGAGCTGTTTTTT. Translating gives CASSRDRVGTGELFF.

This clone is deemed medium-sized by its frequency. This chain uses TRBV7-3 with TRBJ2-1; 13 bases align to TRBD2. There are 15 residues in the CDR3. Germline V CDR1 and CDR2: SGHTA, FQGTGA. V shed 5 bases, J shed 4 bases, and the junction held 2 bases outside the gene matches. This CDR3 reads CASSQGLAGYNEQFF. As DNA, the CDR3 is TGTGCCAGCAGCCAGGGACTAGCGGGGTACAATGAGCAGTTCTTC.

This chain joins TRBV29-1 and TRBJ1-4, with a tentative D call TRBD1 (6 bases). CDR3 length: 14 amino acids. V was cut by 5 bases and J by 8 bases, with 18 bases left in between. From germline, CDR1 is SQVTM and CDR2 ANQGSEA. CDR3 DNA sequence: TGCAGCGTTTCGTCGGGACATACAGGGGAAAAACTGTTTTTT. As protein: CSVSSGHTGEKLFF. Full variable domain (outside the CDR3, taken from reference TRBV29-1 and TRBJ1-4): SAVISQKPSRDICQRGTSLTIQCQVDSQVTMMFWYRQQPGQSLTLIATANQGSEATYESGFVIDKFPISRPNLTFSTLTVSNMSPEDSSIYLCSVSSGHTGEKLFFGSGTQLSVL.

The rearrangement uses TRBV2 and TRBJ1-5; D gene uncertain. This CDR3 comprises 15 residues. In germline, CDR1 is SNHLY, CDR2 FYNNEI. Trimming took off 0 bases at V and 5 bases at J, with 11 bases between the two ends. The CDR3, as DNA: TGTGCCAGCAGTGAAGCGCGGGATAGGGATCAGCCCCAGCATTTT. Residues: CASSEARDRDQPQHF.